In its sample, the clone carrying this T cell receptor beta chain was seen once. Unmatched junction bases numbered 0, after V lost 2 bases and J lost 2 bases. The CDR3 spans 15 residues. CDR1 and CDR2 (germline): MNHEY, SMNVEV (reference sequence). This specimen belongs to a study of blood T cell repertoires in COVID-19. Overall study context: Samples came from the United States, Italy and Spain, spanning acute and convalescent COVID-19. T cells, B-cell-depleted T cells, or PBMCs supplied cDNA or gDNA.

Recruitment covered 20 to 25 US areas and drew participants whose ages spanned about 18 to 90 years. In the authors' workflow: For nucleated cells, counts were estimated from reference gene primer amplification. Measured with immunoSEQ multiplex PCR; TCRdb has only the in-frame clones, and not every one. V and J calls plus clone size are reproduced from that table; the DNA served to infer D and trimming. The sample carries 150,000 or so clones, 81% recorded once. Sequenced sample: PBMCs or T cells enriched from blood (not recorded which). The chain recombines TRBV27 with TRBJ2-7; 13 nucleotides line up with TRBD2. This TCR came from a woman aged 40 to 55 with acute COVID-19. The CDR3 spells CASSLGLAGAYEQYF. The CDR3 nucleotides are TGTGCCAGCAGTTTAGGACTAGCGGGAGCCTACGAGCAGTACTTC.